The 18 T cell receptor beta chains reported below all come from one sample, sequenced in a study of cytomegalovirus exposure and HLA in healthy donors. PCR amplification relied on 60 Vbeta primers (plus 13 Jbeta primers). Profiling relied on immunoSEQ multiplex PCR, and the TCRdb table lists in-frame clones only, not all of them. The table includes more than 60,000 clones, roughly 80% detected once. Sequenced: PBMCs. The receptors stem from a male donor in good health and CMV-seropositive.

The rearrangement uses TRBV18 and TRBJ1-1, with D possibly matching TRBD1 (6 bases). The CDR3 is 16 amino acids. The V and J ends lost 2 bases and 2 bases respectively, with 15 bases between them. Germline-derived CDR1 and CDR2 are KGHSH and LQKENI. CDR3 residues: CASSPAGARGNTEAFF. The DNA for the CDR3 is TGTGCCAGCTCACCAGCGGGGGCCCGAGGAAACACTGAAGCTTTCTTT.

This clone was detected a few times. The V and J genes are TRBV5-1 and TRBJ1-6; 8 bases are a match to TRBD1. V lost 3 bases and J lost 10; bases outside the gene matches: 12. The germline V gene encodes CDR1 SGHRS and CDR2 YFSETQ. This CDR3 is built from 16 residues. CDR3 DNA: TGCGCCAGCAGCTCTCCGAGGTCAGGGGGCCGGTCACCCCTCCACTTT. Its protein is CASSSPRSGGRSPLHF.

The rearrangement joins TRBV5-5 to TRBJ2-1; no firm D call. V was cut by 3 bases and J by 8 bases, with 15 bases left in between. The length of the CDR3 is 14 residues. Germline V CDR1 and CDR2: SGHKS, YYEKEE (reference sequence). In DNA, the CDR3 is TGTGCCAGCAGCTCTATCACCTTACCCGATGAGCAGTTCTTC. Protein sequence: CASSSITLPDEQFF.

In this sample, this clone turned up once. The chain combines TRBV4-1 with TRBJ1-1, with TRBD1 as a possible D gene (5 bases). The germline CDR1 and CDR2 sequences are MGHRA and YSYEKL. The CDR3 spans 15 residues. The V end lost 0 bases, the J end lost 4 bases, and 12 bases lay between the germline ends. The CDR3 nucleotides read TGCGCCAGCAGCCAAGATTTTGCGGGGGGCACTGAAGCTTTCTTT. Its translation is CASSQDFAGGTEAFF.

Only a few counts were recorded for this clone. This rearrangement joins TRBV9 to TRBJ1-2, with TRBD1 matching over 7 bases. Unmatched junction bases numbered 2, after V lost 2 bases and J lost 4 bases. The CDR3 contains 13 residues. Germline loops: CDR1 SGDLS, CDR2 YYNGEE. CDR3: CASSVGQSYGYTF. The CDR3 nucleotides are TGTGCCAGCAGCGTGGGACAGAGCTATGGCTACACCTTC.

This clone has only a few counts. This sequence joins TRBV6-5 and TRBJ2-2, with D hard to call. V was clipped by 3 bases and J by 3 bases, with 5 bases between them. From germline, CDR1 is MNHEY and CDR2 SVGAGI. CDR3 size: 13 residues. As DNA, the CDR3 is TGTGCCAGCAGTTATGAGGACACCGGGGAGCTGTTTTTT. It translates to CASSYEDTGELFF.

The chain uses TRBV25-1 and TRBJ2-1, with TRBD2 matching 10 bases. Trimming took 1 base from V and 4 from J; bases not matched to a gene: 7. This CDR3 spans 17 amino acids. CDR1 MGHDK and CDR2 SYGVNS come from the germline V gene. CDR3 sequence: CASSEWTSGWDYNEQFF. The DNA of the CDR3 is TGTGCCAGCAGTGAATGGACTAGCGGATGGGATTACAATGAGCAGTTCTTC. Looking up the rest from reference TRBV25-1 and TRBJ2-1 gives the full variable domain: EADIYQTPRYLVIGTGKKITLECSQTMGHDKMYWYQQDPGMELHLIHYSYGVNSTEKGDLSSESTVSRIRTEHFPLTLESARPSHTSQYLCASSEWTSGWDYNEQFFGPGTRLTVL.

V usage is TRBV4-3 and J usage is TRBJ1-4; TRBD1 is a possible D gene (5 bases). CDR1 is LGHNA, CDR2 YSLEER, per germline. V was clipped by 1 base and J by 5 bases, with 17 bases between them. There are 17 residues in the CDR3. CDR3 protein: CASSQGGRRIPNEKLFF. In DNA, the CDR3 is TGCGCCAGCAGCCAAGGGGGCAGGCGGATCCCCAATGAAAAACTGTTTTTT.

This clone was counted between two and nine times. This chain uses TRBV6-6 with TRBJ2-5; 12 bases line up with TRBD2. Near its end, the DNA agrees better with TRBJ2-7, so the J call may be wrong. Germline V CDR1 and CDR2: MNHNY, SVGAGI (reference sequence). This CDR3 has 14 amino acids. As DNA, the CDR3 is TGTGCCAGCAGTCTGACTAGCGGGAGCTACGAGCAGTACTTC. Translated, it gives CASSLTSGSYEQYF.

The V call is TRBV5-1, the J call TRBJ2-3; D perhaps matches TRBD2 (5 bases). This CDR3 is built from 16 residues. V dropped 0 bases and J dropped 5 bases, with 16 bases sitting between them. CDR1 is SGHRS, CDR2 YFSETQ, per germline. DNA for the CDR3: TGCGCCAGCAGCTTGGGGCCCTTAGCGTTGGGAGATACGCAGTATTTT. Protein: CASSLGPLALGDTQYF.

This clone was seen only once. This chain links TRBV18 with TRBJ1-3; a weak D match, TRBD1 (5 bases). Germline CDR1 is KGHSH and CDR2 is LQKENI. CDR3 length: 16 amino acids. V dropped 2 bases and J dropped 0 bases, with 11 bases sitting between them. The CDR3 nucleotides read TGTGCCAGCTCACCATCTCGACAGCCCTCTGGAAACACCATATATTTT. It encodes CASSPSRQPSGNTIYF.

The chain is built from TRBV30 and TRBJ2-2, with 7 nucleotides matching TRBD1. The germline CDR1 and CDR2 sequences are GTSNPN and SVGIG (reference sequence). With 4 bases clipped from V and 6 bases from J, the junction kept 14 bases outside the gene matches. The CDR3 contains 16 residues. For the CDR3, the DNA is TGTGCCTGGATCGAAACAAGACAGGGTTGGGCCGGGGAGCTGTTTTTT. Translation: CAWIETRQGWAGELFF.

This chain connects TRBV4-2 to TRBJ2-1, with 8 bases aligning to TRBD2. J gave up 9 bases and V 6 bases, and 10 bases lay outside the gene matches. The CDR3 spans 14 residues. Looked up from germline, CDR1 is LGHNA and CDR2 is YNFKEQ. The DNA for the CDR3 is TGTGCCAGCAGTTACGACGGGGGGGCCCCTGAGCAGTTCTTC. Its translation is CASSYDGGAPEQFF.

The chain carries TRBV2 and TRBJ1-2; 8 positions agree with TRBD1. CDR1 and CDR2 (germline): SNHLY, FYNNEI. The CDR3 is made up of 16 amino acids. V gave up 0 bases and J gave up 4 bases; unmatched junction bases: 7. CDR3 nucleotides: TGTGCCAGCAGTGAAGCGGAGACAGGGGCATCCTATGGCTACACCTTC. Protein product: CASSEAETGASYGYTF. Together with reference TRBV2 and TRBJ1-2, the CDR3 gives the full variable domain: EPEVTQTPSHQVTQMGQEVILRCVPISNHLYFYWYRQILGQKVEFLVSFYNNEISEKSEIFDDQFSVERPDGSNFTLKIRSTKLEDSAMYFCASSEAETGASYGYTFGSGTRLTVV.

The chain carries TRBV4-3 and TRBJ2-1, with D maybe TRBD2 (6 bases). V lost 4 bases and J 0 bases, leaving 13 bases between the germline ends. CDR3 length: 16 amino acids. Germline loops: CDR1 LGHNA, CDR2 YSLEER. CDR3 coding DNA: TGCGCCAGCAGCCTCGCGTTCGGGGGCTCCTACAATGAGCAGTTCTTC. This encodes CASSLAFGGSYNEQFF.

The rearrangement uses TRBV4-1 and TRBJ1-5; D is unclear. Germline CDR1 is MGHRA and CDR2 is YSYEKL. This CDR3 comprises 14 residues. Trimming pared 4 bases from V and 7 bases from J, leaving 14 bases between. CDR3 coding DNA: TGCGCCAGCAGCCCCCAGGAGGGCCCGCAGCCCCAGCATTTT. It specifies CASSPQEGPQPQHF.

V and J are TRBV5-1 and TRBJ2-7; TRBD1 might be the D (5 bases). The CDR3 contains 13 residues. Germline lookup yields CDR1 SGHRS and CDR2 YFSETQ. The V gene lost 1 base and the J gene lost 3 bases, with 8 bases spanning the gap. This CDR3 is CASSLTGNYEQYF. CDR3 in DNA: TGCGCCAGCAGCTTGACAGGTAACTACGAGCAGTACTTC.

The chain has TRBV30 and TRBJ2-1; 10 bases align to TRBD1. This CDR3 comprises 14 residues. Germline V gene lookup returns CDR1 GTSNPN and CDR2 SVGIG (reference sequence). The trim removed 5 bases at V and 8 bases at J, leaving 9 bases unmatched. The CDR3 protein is CAWGPGQGPDEQFF. The CDR3 DNA sequence: TGTGCCTGGGGGCCGGGACAGGGGCCCGATGAGCAGTTCTTC.